The entry that follows covers one TCR beta chain sequence. This CDR3 has 17 amino acids. The V gene's germline CDR1 is SGHAT and CDR2 FQNNGV. V lost 1 base to trimming and J lost 0 bases; unmatched junction nucleotides: 4. The time point: patch test 1, 2 weeks after DPC sensitization. This sample's treatment: therapeutic diphenylcyclopropenone sensitization with weekly scalp DPC. This sample was included in a study of human T cells and chemical hapten exposure. MiXCR was run by TCRdb on the RACE reads, yielding one entry per CDR3 protein. Counted here are 100,000 or so distinct CDR3 sequences, roughly 10% occurring once; the ten biggest clones make up 2% to 2.5%.

The specimen was whole blood, collected in connection with sensitization to the hapten diphenylcyclopropenone (DPC). The clonotype comes from a middle-aged man with alopecia areata. Some clones in this sample may be carry-over from other donors' samples. The chain employs TRBV11-2 and TRBJ2-3; 10 bases are shared with TRBD2. CDR3 sequence reads: CASSLVVAGGSTDTQYF. In nucleotides, the CDR3 is TGTGCCAGCAGCTTAGTGGTAGCGGGAGGTAGCACAGATACGCAGTATTTT.